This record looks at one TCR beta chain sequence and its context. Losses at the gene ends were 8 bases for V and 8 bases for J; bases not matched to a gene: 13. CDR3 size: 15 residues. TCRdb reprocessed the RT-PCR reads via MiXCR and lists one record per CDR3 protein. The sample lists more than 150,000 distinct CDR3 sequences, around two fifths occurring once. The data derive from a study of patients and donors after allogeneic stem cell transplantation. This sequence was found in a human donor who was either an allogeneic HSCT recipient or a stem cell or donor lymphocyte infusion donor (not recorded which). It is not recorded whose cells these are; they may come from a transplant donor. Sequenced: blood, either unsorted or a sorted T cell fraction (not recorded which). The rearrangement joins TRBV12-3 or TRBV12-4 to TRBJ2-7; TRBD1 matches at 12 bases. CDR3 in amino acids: CASSLSGGQGAQQYF. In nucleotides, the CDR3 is TGTGCCAGCTCACTCTCTGGGGGACAGGGGGCCCAGCAGTACTTC.